The clone carrying this T cell receptor (beta chain) was seen only a few times. Antigen: not known. This sample was taken from a study of T cell repertoires in cytomegalovirus infection. At the level of the study: Epitope selection comprised recently identified HLA-C-restricted CMV epitopes and well-studied HLA-B-restricted CMV epitopes.

One entry per CDR3 protein results from TCRdb running MiXCR on the reads. The table has around 200,000 distinct CDR3 sequences, about 39% seen once; the top ten hold 55% to 60%. Germline CDR1 reads SGHTA; CDR2 reads FQGTGA. CDR3 length: 13 amino acids. Trimming stripped 6 bases from V and 1 base from J, with 10 bases between. Specimen: CD8+ T cells from cultured PBMCs, collected from culture after CMV antigen stimulation. The chain links TRBV7-3 to TRBJ2-7; D call uncertain. The clonotype originates from a human donor in good health (CMV status not recorded). Some clones in this sample may be carry-over from other donors' samples. CDR3 DNA sequence: TGTGCCAGCAGTAAACCTGGGTCCTACGAGCAGTACTTC. Translation gives CASSKPGSYEQYF.